Listed below are T cell receptor beta chains from one sample, sequenced in a study of cytomegalovirus exposure and HLA in healthy donors. TCRdb's copy holds only in-frame clones and misses some; the assay was immunoSEQ multiplex PCR. The table records roughly 90,000 clones, about 84% of them present only once. Sequenced input: PBMCs. The receptors stem from a young man in good health and CMV-seronegative. Each CDR3 is given with its conserved first and last residue. A D gene is named only where the DNA matches it firmly. Size is stated for part of the rows, as once, few or many counts, or as a class when the clone is expanded.

J gene: TRBJ1-5
V gene: TRBV7-9
D gene: .
clone size: once
CDR3 protein: CASSLSNQPQHF
CDR3 DNA: TGTGCCAGCAGCCTAAGTAATCAGCCCCAGCATTTT

J gene: TRBJ1-2
V gene: TRBV2
D gene: .
clone size: .
CDR3 protein: CARSPSGRGYGYTF
CDR3 DNA: TGTGCCAGGTCCCCCTCGGGTAGGGGATATGGCTACACCTTC

J gene: TRBJ2-2
V gene: TRBV30
D gene: .
clone size: .
CDR3 protein: CAWSVTYTGELFF
CDR3 DNA: TGTGCCTGGAGTGTGACTTACACCGGGGAGCTGTTTTTT

J gene: TRBJ2-1
V gene: TRBV9
D gene: .
clone size: .
CDR3 protein: CASSVGGASYNEQFF
CDR3 DNA: TGTGCCAGCAGCGTCGGAGGGGCGTCCTACAATGAGCAGTTCTTC

J gene: TRBJ2-1
V gene: TRBV5-1
D gene: .
clone size: .
CDR3 protein: CASSPRGASSYNEQFF
CDR3 DNA: TGCGCCAGCAGCCCCCGGGGGGCCAGCTCCTACAATGAGCAGTTCTTC

J gene: TRBJ1-5
V gene: TRBV15
D gene: .
clone size: .
CDR3 protein: CATSRARDLGAQHF
CDR3 DNA: TGTGCCACCAGCAGAGCGCGGGACCTCGGGGCCCAGCATTTT

J gene: TRBJ2-7
V gene: TRBV18
D gene: TRBD1
clone size: once
CDR3 protein: CASSPAGTGVSYEQYF
CDR3 DNA: TGTGCCAGCTCACCGGCCGGGACAGGTGTTAGCTACGAGCAGTACTTC

J gene: TRBJ2-2
V gene: TRBV7-9
D gene: TRBD2
clone size: few
CDR3 protein: CASSTRPGLGTGELFF
CDR3 DNA: TGTGCCAGCAGCACCCGCCCGGGACTAGGGACCGGGGAGCTGTTTTTT

J gene: TRBJ1-2
V gene: TRBV4-1
D gene: TRBD1
clone size: .
CDR3 protein: CASSTGQGAQDGYTF
CDR3 DNA: TGCGCCAGCAGCACTGGACAGGGGGCGCAGGATGGCTACACCTTC

J gene: TRBJ1-2
V gene: TRBV11-1
D gene: TRBD1
clone size: .
CDR3 protein: CASSPGGNYGYTF
CDR3 DNA: TGTGCCAGCAGCCCAGGGGGGAACTATGGCTACACCTTC

J gene: TRBJ1-2
V gene: TRBV2
D gene: TRBD1
clone size: .
CDR3 protein: CASSDTGALYGYTF
CDR3 DNA: TGTGCCAGCAGTGATACAGGGGCCCTCTATGGCTACACCTTC

J gene: TRBJ1-4
V gene: TRBV11-2
D gene: .
clone size: once
CDR3 protein: CASSLGAIATNEKLFF
CDR3 DNA: TGTGCCAGCAGCTTAGGGGCTATCGCAACTAATGAAAAACTGTTTTTT

J gene: TRBJ2-1
V gene: TRBV10-1
D gene: TRBD2
clone size: .
CDR3 protein: CASSTGTSSSYNEQFF
CDR3 DNA: TGCGCCAGCAGTACCGGGACTAGCTCCTCCTACAATGAGCAGTTCTTC